The 26 T cell receptor beta chains reported below all come from one sample, sequenced in a study of control samples from healthy donors and cancer patients. TCRdb's table, derived via immunoSEQ multiplex PCR, lists solely in-frame clones and lacks some. Of over 100,000 clones in the sample, roughly 90% were seen once. Source material: blood. The receptors originated from a woman in her 50s in good health.

This chain uses TRBV28 with TRBJ1-1, with 7 positions matching TRBD1. The germline V gene encodes CDR1 MDHEN and CDR2 SYDVKM. Unmatched junction bases numbered 6, after V lost 4 bases and J lost 4 bases. The CDR3 sequence is 14 residues long. CDR3 loop: CASSWLAGGTEAFF. The CDR3 nucleotides are TGTGCCAGCAGTTGGCTGGCAGGGGGCACTGAAGCTTTCTTT.

Points on this clone: The junction departs from germline at one end; a sequencing error may be responsible. The genes are TRBV29-1 and TRBJ1-1, with D possibly being TRBD1 (5 bases). In germline, CDR1 is SQVTM, CDR2 ANQGSEA. The CDR3 spans 16 residues. In DNA form, the CDR3 reads TGCAGCGCTGAAGTGGGGCCCAGGGATTGGAACACTGAAGCTTTCTTT. It encodes CSAEVGPRDWNTEAFF. Together with reference TRBV29-1 and TRBJ1-1, the CDR3 gives the full variable domain: SAVISQKPSRDICQRGTSLTIQCQVDSQVTMMFWYRQQPGQSLTLIATANQGSEATYESGFVIDKFPISRPNLTFSTLTVSNMSPEDSSIYLCSAEVGPRDWNTEAFFGQGTRLTVV.

The chain combines TRBV25-1 with TRBJ2-2; 8 bases fit TRBD1. Germline CDR1 and CDR2: MGHDK and SYGVNS. J gave up 6 bases and V 0 bases, and 0 bases lay outside the gene matches. The CDR3 totals 14 residues. This CDR3 reads CASSEYRGPGELFF. The CDR3 nucleotides are TGTGCCAGCAGTGAATACAGGGGGCCCGGGGAGCTGTTTTTT.

The CDR3 spells CASSIGDRGIQYF. The CDR3 nucleotides read TGTGCCAGTAGTATAGGGGACAGGGGAATTCAGTACTTC. V and J are TRBV19 and TRBJ2-4; TRBD1 matches at 10 bases. Trimming at V came to 1 base and at J to 10 bases, leaving 1 base not matched to a gene. CDR3 length: 13 amino acids. Germline V gene data show CDR1 as LNHDA and CDR2 as SQIVND (reference sequence).

This rearrangement joins TRBV19 to TRBJ1-1; D possibly corresponds to TRBD1 (6 bases). From germline, CDR1 is LNHDA and CDR2 SQIVND (reference sequence). Trimming removed 3 bases from V and 4 bases from J, with 12 bases in between. This CDR3 has 14 amino acids. The CDR3 nucleotides read TGTGCCAGTAGTATGTGGGGGGCGAGCACTGAAGCTTTCTTT. This gives the protein CASSMWGASTEAFF.

This clone was seen once. The gene calls are TRBV5-5 and TRBJ1-5; the D is unclear. Germline V gene data show CDR1 as SGHKS and CDR2 as YYEKEE (reference sequence). The CDR3 runs to 14 residues. The V end lost 4 bases, the J end lost 4 bases, and 12 bases lay between the germline ends. The CDR3 loop is CASSHDGVNQPQHF. For the CDR3, the DNA is TGTGCCAGCAGCCATGACGGAGTAAATCAGCCCCAGCATTTT.

A few counts support this clone. The genes are TRBV11-2 and TRBJ1-1; no firm D call. V dropped 4 bases and J dropped 3 bases, with 12 bases sitting between them. This CDR3 contains 14 residues. Per the germline V gene, CDR1 is SGHAT and CDR2 is FQNNGV. The chain's CDR3 is CASSSSRRYTEAFF. CDR3 DNA sequence: TGTGCCAGCAGCTCTTCTCGACGGTACACTGAAGCTTTCTTT.

This chain joins TRBV23-1 and TRBJ1-4, with D uncertain. TRBV23-1 is an open reading frame, and its role is uncertain. The CDR3 is 18 amino acids. V gave up 0 bases and J gave up 1 base, with 15 bases separating them. The CDR3 is CASSQSGIGQRTNEKLFF. For the CDR3, the DNA is TGCGCCAGCAGTCAATCAGGAATTGGCCAGAGAACTAATGAAAAACTGTTTTTT.

The rearrangement links TRBV9 to TRBJ1-2, with D tentatively TRBD1 (5 bases). CDR1 is SGDLS, CDR2 YYNGEE, per germline. This CDR3 has 15 amino acids. V shed 4 bases and J shed 7 bases, with 20 bases lying between them. The CDR3 DNA follows: TGTGCCAGCAGCCAAGACAGATCGGGACTCTCTGGCTACACCTTC. Translation: CASSQDRSGLSGYTF. Variable domain in full (rest from reference TRBV9 and TRBJ1-2): DSGVTQTPKHLITATGQRVTLRCSPRSGDLSVYWYQQSLDQGLQFLIQYYNGEERAKGNILERFSAQQFPDLHSELNLSSLELGDSALYFCASSQDRSGLSGYTFGSGTRLTVV.

This clone was seen a few times. The J gene is TRBJ2-5, the V gene TRBV5-1, with TRBD2 identical over 13 bases. From germline, CDR1 is SGHRS and CDR2 YFSETQ. The trim removed 4 bases at V and 3 bases at J, leaving 6 bases unmatched. This CDR3 has 16 residues. The CDR3 spells CASSPGTSGVKETQYF. For the CDR3, the DNA is TGCGCCAGCAGCCCAGGGACTAGCGGGGTAAAAGAGACCCAGTACTTC.

The V call is TRBV11-2, the J call TRBJ2-1; D is ambiguous. CDR3 length: 16 amino acids. CDR1 SGHAT and CDR2 FQNNGV come from the germline V gene. V lost 0 bases, J lost 4 bases, and 13 bases lay in between. CDR3 coding DNA: TGTGCCAGCAGCTTAGAGGGCAGGAGCCTATACAATGAGCAGTTCTTC. This sequence encodes CASSLEGRSLYNEQFF. The full variable domain, rest sourced from reference TRBV11-2 and TRBJ2-1, is EAGVAQSPRYKIIEKRQSVAFWCNPISGHATLYWYQQILGQGPKLLIQFQNNGVVDDSQLPKDRFSAERLKGVDSTLKIQPAKLEDSAVYLCASSLEGRSLYNEQFFGPGTRLTVL.

V and J are TRBV4-2 and TRBJ1-1, with a weak D call TRBD1 (6 bases). V was trimmed by 0 bases and J by 1 base, leaving 12 bases between them. The CDR3 spans 16 residues. Germline-derived CDR1 and CDR2 are LGHNA and YNFKEQ. The CDR3 region has the DNA TGTGCCAGCAGCCAAGACCACCAGGGGAGGAACACTGAAGCTTTCTTT. The encoded protein is CASSQDHQGRNTEAFF.

V usage is TRBV2 and J usage is TRBJ2-1; 8 bases are shared with TRBD2. CDR1 is SNHLY, CDR2 FYNNEI, per germline. The V and J ends lost 4 bases and 5 bases, in that order; junction bases with no gene match: 7. The CDR3 is 15 amino acids. The CDR3 protein is CASSGGLGVDNEQFF. In DNA form, the CDR3 reads TGTGCCAGCAGTGGGGGACTAGGCGTCGACAATGAGCAGTTCTTC.

This chain connects TRBV7-2 to TRBJ1-1; D gene ambiguous. The CDR3 is made up of 15 amino acids. Germline CDR1 reads SGHTA; CDR2 reads FQGNSA. V was trimmed by 5 bases and J by 5 bases, leaving 18 bases between them. CDR3 sequence reads: CASSTLNPGITEAFF. CDR3 coding DNA: TGTGCCAGCAGCACCCTGAACCCGGGAATAACTGAAGCTTTCTTT.

At least ten counts were recorded for this clone. The rearrangement joins TRBV19 to TRBJ2-1; tentatively, D is TRBD2 (7 bases). From germline, CDR1 is LNHDA and CDR2 SQIVND (reference sequence). This CDR3 is built from 12 residues. V lost 10 bases, J lost 7 bases, and 14 bases lay in between. The CDR3 nucleotides are TGTGCCACCTGGGGGGGGACAAATGAGCAGTTCTTC. It is translated as CATWGGTNEQFF. The full variable domain, rest sourced from reference TRBV19 and TRBJ2-1, is DGGITQSPKYLFRKEGQNVTLSCEQNLNHDAMYWYRQDPGQGLRLIYYSQIVNDFQKGDIAEGYSVSREKKESFPLTVTSAQKNPTAFYLCATWGGTNEQFFGPGTRLTVL.

The rearrangement joins TRBV19 to TRBJ2-5; D remains ambiguous. The length of the CDR3 is 12 residues. V lost 4 bases and J 1 base, leaving 4 bases between the germline ends. Germline CDR1 and CDR2: LNHDA and SQIVND (reference sequence). CDR3 nucleotide sequence: TGTGCCAGTAGTAGGGCCCAAGAGACCCAGTACTTC. This encodes CASSRAQETQYF.

This clone occurred a few times. The genes are TRBV19 and TRBJ1-5, with unresolved D. In germline, CDR1 is LNHDA, CDR2 SQIVND (reference sequence). The CDR3 totals 14 residues. V lost 7 bases and J lost 5, with 15 bases in between. The CDR3 DNA follows: TGTGCCAGTACTTTATGGGGTGGGGATCAGCCCCAGCATTTT. This codes for CASTLWGGDQPQHF.

The rearrangement links TRBV5-5 to TRBJ2-2; D gene unclear. The germline V gene has CDR1 SGHKS and CDR2 YYEKEE (reference sequence). V gave up 0 bases and J gave up 5 bases, with 8 bases separating them. The CDR3 sequence is 14 residues long. The CDR3 DNA follows: TGTGCCAGCAGCTTGGTCGCCGGAACCGGGGAGCTGTTTTTT. This translates into CASSLVAGTGELFF.

The rearrangement joins TRBV28 to TRBJ1-2, with D uncertain. The V and J ends lost 5 bases and 0 bases respectively, with 16 bases between them. The germline gives CDR1 MDHEN, CDR2 SYDVKM. The CDR3 consists of 16 residues. The CDR3 is CASSPSSVGTNYGYTF. The CDR3 nucleotides are TGTGCCAGCAGTCCGTCGTCGGTGGGAACTAACTATGGCTACACCTTC.

This clone showed up just once. CDR3 sequence: CATKKTGYSPLHF. The CDR3 nucleotides read TGTGCCACCAAGAAGACAGGCTACTCACCCCTCCACTTT. The J gene is TRBJ1-6, the V gene TRBV19; possibly TRBD1 for D (6 bases). The CDR3 runs to 13 residues. Between the trimmed V and J ends, which lost 10 bases and 10 bases, there was a span of 17 bases. CDR1 is LNHDA, CDR2 SQIVND, per germline (reference sequence).

The chain links TRBV2 to TRBJ1-1; D is unresolved. The germline V and J ends were trimmed by 7 bases and 6 bases, with 15 bases remaining between them. Germline lookup yields CDR1 SNHLY and CDR2 FYNNEI. This CDR3 has 13 residues. CDR3 amino acids: CASIPPGSAEAFF. CDR3 DNA: TGTGCCAGCATCCCCCCGGGGAGTGCTGAAGCTTTCTTT. The variable domain in full, completed from reference TRBV2 and TRBJ1-1, reads EPEVTQTPSHQVTQMGQEVILRCVPISNHLYFYWYRQILGQKVEFLVSFYNNEISEKSEIFDDQFSVERPDGSNFTLKIRSTKLEDSAMYFCASIPPGSAEAFFGQGTRLTVV.

This clone was detected only once. The CDR3 DNA reads TGCGCCAGCAGCCAAGGAGATAGCTGGGACACAGATACGCAGTATTTT. It codes for CASSQGDSWDTDTQYF. The gene calls are TRBV4-1 and TRBJ2-3; D is undetermined. The CDR3 is 16 amino acids. V lost 1 base and J lost 2, with 13 bases in between. Germline V gene sequence: CDR1 MGHRA, CDR2 YSYEKL.

V and J are TRBV2 and TRBJ1-5, with 8 bases that match TRBD1. The V and J ends lost 6 bases and 6 bases, in that order; junction bases with no gene match: 10. Germline CDR1 SNHLY, CDR2 FYNNEI. This CDR3 comprises 15 residues. The CDR3 loop reads CASSPTGGRRQPQHF. The DNA of the CDR3 is TGTGCCAGCAGCCCAACAGGGGGTCGTCGTCAGCCCCAGCATTTT.

The chain recombines TRBV19 with TRBJ1-5; 7 bases line up with TRBD1. The CDR3 extends over 16 amino acids. J gave up 0 bases and V 3 bases, and 5 bases lay outside the gene matches. Germline CDR1 and CDR2: LNHDA and SQIVND (reference sequence). This CDR3 is CASSISGTVSNQPQHF. CDR3 bases: TGTGCCAGTAGTATCTCCGGGACAGTTAGCAATCAGCCCCAGCATTTT.

This sequence joins TRBV5-4 and TRBJ2-5, with D hard to call. The CDR3 length is 14 residues. V lost 4 bases and J 0 bases, leaving 10 bases between the germline ends. Germline assignment: CDR1 SGHNT and CDR2 YYREEE (reference sequence). CDR3 in DNA: TGTGCCAGCAGCCGAGGACGGAACCAAGAGACCCAGTACTTC. Its protein product is CASSRGRNQETQYF.

This clone was counted between two and nine times. The chain links TRBV7-6 to TRBJ2-1; 8 bases are shared with TRBD2. Looked up from germline, CDR1 is SGHVS and CDR2 is FNYEAQ. Germline trimming cut 4 bases from V and 4 bases from J; bases unmatched to any gene: 6. The CDR3 is 15 amino acids. CDR3 amino acids: CASSSRRGGYNEQFF. The DNA for the CDR3 is TGTGCCAGCAGCTCAAGACGGGGGGGTTACAATGAGCAGTTCTTC.